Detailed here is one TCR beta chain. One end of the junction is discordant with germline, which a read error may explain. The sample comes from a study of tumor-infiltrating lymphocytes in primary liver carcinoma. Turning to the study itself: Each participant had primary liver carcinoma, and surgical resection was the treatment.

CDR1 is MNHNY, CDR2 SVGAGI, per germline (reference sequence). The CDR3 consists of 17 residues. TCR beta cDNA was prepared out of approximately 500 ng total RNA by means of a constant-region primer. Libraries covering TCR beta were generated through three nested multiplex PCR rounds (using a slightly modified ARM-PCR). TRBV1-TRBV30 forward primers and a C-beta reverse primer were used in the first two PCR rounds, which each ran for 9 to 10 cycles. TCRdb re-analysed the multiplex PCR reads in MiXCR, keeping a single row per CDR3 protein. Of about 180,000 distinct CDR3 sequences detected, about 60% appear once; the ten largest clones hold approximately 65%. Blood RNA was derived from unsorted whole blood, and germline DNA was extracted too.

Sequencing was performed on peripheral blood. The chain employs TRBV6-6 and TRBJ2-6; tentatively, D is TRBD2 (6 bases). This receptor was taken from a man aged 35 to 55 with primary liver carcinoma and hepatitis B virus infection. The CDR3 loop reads CASSYPSGGTGANILTF. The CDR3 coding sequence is TGTGCCAGCAGTTACCCAAGTGGAGGGACTGGGGCCAACATCCTGACTTTC.